The 17 T cell receptor beta chains below all came from one sample that was sequenced in a study of PD-1 blockade in classical Hodgkin lymphoma (dated by TCRdb to the early 2020s). The library was built by means of the immunoSEQ multiplex PCR assay. TCRdb retrieved this table from immuneACCESS and kept in-frame rearrangements only. Not all clones are present; in checked studies, unresolved V genes account for under half, and no reason is known for the remainder. In all, the sample holds 22,000 or so clones, and about 91% of those were seen once. The ten largest clones represent 0.25% to 0.3% of the sample. Reading the label with the study, this specimen's time point is: newly diagnosed, previously untreated cHL patient sample. CD4+ T cells were purified from thawed PBMCs by magnetic negative selection with a Miltenyi CD4+ T cell isolation kit. Material for sequencing was CD4+ T cells from blood. The receptors derive from a human donor with classical Hodgkin lymphoma.

The rearrangement links TRBV19 to TRBJ1-1; D unclear. CDR1 and CDR2 (germline): LNHDA, SQIVND (reference sequence). V was trimmed by 1 base and J by 2 bases, leaving 5 bases between them. The CDR3 is made up of 13 amino acids. The CDR3 region is CASSIGPNTEAFF. Written as DNA, the CDR3 is TGTGCCAGTAGTATAGGGCCAAACACTGAAGCTTTCTTT.

The chain recombines TRBV30 with TRBJ1-5, with D unresolved. This CDR3 has 12 residues. V was clipped by 0 bases and J by 6 bases, with 6 bases between them. Germline V CDR1 and CDR2: GTSNPN, SVGIG (reference sequence). CDR3 sequence (DNA): TGTGCCTGGAGTGTACTCTCTCAGCCCCAGCATTTT. Its protein is CAWSVLSQPQHF.

The chain uses TRBV4-3 and TRBJ1-2; D not resolved. The V end was cut by 0 bases, the J end by 6 bases, with 8 bases between. The CDR3 extends over 13 amino acids. Germline V gene data show CDR1 as LGHNA and CDR2 as YSLEER. CDR3 coding DNA: TGCGCCAGCAGCCAAGATCTTAGTGATGGCTACACCTTC. Translated, it gives CASSQDLSDGYTF.

The chain links TRBV9 to TRBJ1-2; 12 positions match TRBD1. Germline V gene sequence: CDR1 SGDLS, CDR2 YYNGEE. This CDR3 comprises 15 residues. CDR3 region: CASGGQGASRDGYTF. The CDR3 DNA is TGTGCTAGCGGGGGACAGGGGGCGTCCCGTGATGGCTACACCTTC.

The chain employs TRBV5-1 and TRBJ2-2, with D perhaps matching TRBD1 (5 bases). Per germline, CDR1 SGHRS and CDR2 YFSETQ. V was clipped by 1 base and J by 6 bases, with 13 bases between them. This CDR3 has 15 amino acids. The CDR3 sequence: CASSLRAGMSGELFF. The CDR3 DNA follows: TGCGCCAGCAGCTTGAGGGCAGGGATGTCCGGGGAGCTGTTTTTT.

CDR3: CASSLLPGSGASSYNEQFF. The CDR3 nucleotides are TGCGCCAGCAGCCTCCTTCCAGGTAGCGGGGCGAGCTCCTACAATGAGCAGTTCTTC. This chain uses TRBV4-1 with TRBJ2-1; 8 bases align to TRBD2. The J segment lost 0 bases and the V segment lost 4 bases, leaving 14 bases of the junction unmatched. From germline, CDR1 is MGHRA and CDR2 YSYEKL. The CDR3 is 19 residues long.

The chain couples TRBV5-5 to TRBJ1-2; 7 bases map to TRBD1. V lost 3 bases, J lost 8 bases, and 7 bases stayed unmatched. Germline loops: CDR1 SGHKS, CDR2 YYEKEE (reference sequence). The CDR3 extends over 13 amino acids. Written as DNA, the CDR3 is TGTGCCAGCAGCTCGACAGGGAGGTCGGGCTACACCTTC. It translates to CASSSTGRSGYTF.

The rearrangement uses TRBV28 and TRBJ2-2, with D unresolved. V gave up 7 bases and J gave up 5 bases, with 8 bases separating them. This CDR3 has 12 amino acids. Looked up from germline, CDR1 is MDHEN and CDR2 is SYDVKM. CDR3 region: CASKVGTGELFF. CDR3 sequence (DNA): TGTGCCAGCAAGGTGGGGACCGGGGAGCTGTTTTTT.

This chain joins TRBV7-2 and TRBJ2-7; D gene uncertain. CDR3 length: 14 amino acids. V gave up 0 bases and J gave up 4 bases, with 10 bases separating them. CDR1 and CDR2 (germline): SGHTA, FQGNSA. In DNA, the CDR3 is TGTGCCAGCAGCTTAGCTCCGAACCCTTACGAGCAGTACTTC. Translating it yields CASSLAPNPYEQYF.

This chain uses TRBV9 with TRBJ2-1, with a possible D match to TRBD2 (6 bases). The CDR3 totals 14 residues. Trimming pared 4 bases from V and 8 bases from J, leaving 16 bases between. Looked up from germline, CDR1 is SGDLS and CDR2 is YYNGEE. Here the CDR3 reads CASSQGLPPYEQFF. In DNA, the CDR3 is TGTGCCAGCAGCCAGGGACTTCCCCCCTATGAGCAGTTCTTC.

J is TRBJ2-7 and V is TRBV19; D is undetermined. V was clipped by 4 bases and J by 3 bases, with 19 bases between them. Germline V lookup: CDR1 LNHDA, CDR2 SQIVND (reference sequence). This CDR3 region has 16 residues. CDR3 DNA: TGTGCCAGTAGTACCTCTTCGGGCGCCCCTGGCTACGAGCAGTACTTC. As protein: CASSTSSGAPGYEQYF.

The chain links TRBV5-1 to TRBJ1-5; TRBD1 is a possible D gene (5 bases). Germline V gene sequence: CDR1 SGHRS, CDR2 YFSETQ. V lost 0 bases, J lost 6 bases, and 7 bases lay in between. This CDR3 comprises 13 residues. The DNA of the CDR3 is TGCGCCAGCAGCTTGGGGGGGGGTCAGCCCCAGCATTTT. Translated, it gives CASSLGGGQPQHF.

The gene calls are TRBV5-5 and TRBJ2-2; tentatively, D is TRBD1 (5 bases). Germline V gives CDR1 SGHKS, CDR2 YYEKEE (reference sequence). CDR3 length: 15 residues. The V and J ends lost 0 bases and 4 bases respectively, with 10 bases between them. Here the CDR3 DNA reads TGTGCCAGCAGCTTGGAAGTGGGGCCCACCGGGGAGCTGTTTTTT. Protein sequence: CASSLEVGPTGELFF.

This rearrangement joins TRBV30 to TRBJ1-4; D gene unclear. CDR1 GTSNPN and CDR2 SVGIG come from the germline V gene (reference sequence). The CDR3 is 10 amino acids. V was cut by 5 bases and J by 7 bases, with 5 bases left in between. CDR3 bases: TGTGCCTGGGGGGTTGAAAAACTGTTTTTT. Translation: CAWGVEKLFF.

The rearrangement joins TRBV9 to TRBJ2-3; D possibly corresponds to TRBD1 (6 bases). V lost 3 bases and J lost 0, with 11 bases in between. The CDR3 is 15 amino acids. Germline CDR1 reads SGDLS; CDR2 reads YYNGEE. CDR3 sequence (DNA): TGTGCCAGCAGCGGACAGGATCTTAGCACAGATACGCAGTATTTT. Translating gives CASSGQDLSTDTQYF.

The V gene is TRBV5-1, the J gene TRBJ1-1, with TRBD1 matching 7 bases. Unmatched junction bases numbered 7, after V lost 5 bases and J lost 6 bases. CDR1 and CDR2 from the germline V gene are SGHRS and YFSETQ. The CDR3 loop spans 13 amino acids. CDR3 sequence: CASSFHRGAEAFF. For the CDR3, the DNA is TGCGCCAGCAGTTTCCACAGGGGTGCTGAAGCTTTCTTT.

The V gene is TRBV5-4, the J gene TRBJ1-2; no reliable D call. The germline CDR1 and CDR2 sequences are SGHNT and YYREEE (reference sequence). The ends were cut back, 0 bases at V and 4 bases at J, with 16 bases in the middle. The length of the CDR3 is 16 residues. The CDR3 coding sequence is TGTGCCAGCAGCTTGGGTGTAAGGGATCTAGGCTATGGCTACACCTTC. Its protein is CASSLGVRDLGYGYTF.